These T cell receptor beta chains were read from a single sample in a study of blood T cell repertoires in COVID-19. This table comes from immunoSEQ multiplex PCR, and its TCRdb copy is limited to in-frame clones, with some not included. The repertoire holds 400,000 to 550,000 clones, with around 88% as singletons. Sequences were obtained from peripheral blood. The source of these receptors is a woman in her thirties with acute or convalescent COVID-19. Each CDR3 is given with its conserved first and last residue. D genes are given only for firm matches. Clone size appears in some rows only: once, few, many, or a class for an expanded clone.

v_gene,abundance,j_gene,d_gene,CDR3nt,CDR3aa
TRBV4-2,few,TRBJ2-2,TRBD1,TGTGCCAGCAGCCAACAAACTGGGACAGGGGTCACCGGGGAGCTGTTTTTT,CASSQQTGTGVTGELFF
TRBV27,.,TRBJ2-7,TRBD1,TGTGCCAGCAGTGCGACAGGGGGCGGTTACGAGCAGTACTTC,CASSATGGGYEQYF
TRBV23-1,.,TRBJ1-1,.,TGCGCCAGCAGTCAACAGGGTCCGGAAACTGAAGCTTTCTTT,CASSQQGPETEAFF
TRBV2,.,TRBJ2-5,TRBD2,TGTGCCAGCATGCAGCGGGGGGGCCCCCAAGAGACCCAGTACTTC,CASMQRGGPQETQYF
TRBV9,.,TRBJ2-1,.,TGTGCCAGCAGCGTAGTGGCACGGAGTAGCGGTGAGCAGTTCTTC,CASSVVARSSGEQFF
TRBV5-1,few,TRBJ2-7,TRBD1,TGCGCCAGCAGCCCGGACAGGGTTTCCCCCTACGAGCAGTACTTC,CASSPDRVSPYEQYF
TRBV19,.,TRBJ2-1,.,TGTGCCAGTAGTTCCCGACTTCGGGAGCAGTTCTTC,CASSSRLREQFF
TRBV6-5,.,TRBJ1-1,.,TGTGCCAGCAGTTACTCGGTGGGTTTTCAGGGCACTGAAGCTTTCTTT,CASSYSVGFQGTEAFF
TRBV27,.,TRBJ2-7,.,TGTGCCAGCAGTCCAACAGGGTACGAGCAGTACTTC,CASSPTGYEQYF
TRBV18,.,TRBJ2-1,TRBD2,TGTGCCAGCTCACCCGGACTAGCGACCTACAATGAGCAGTTCTTC,CASSPGLATYNEQFF
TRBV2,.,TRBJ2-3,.,TGTGCCAGAAGGCGGGGCACGATGATGTCAGGCACAGATACGCAGTATTTT,CARRRGTMMSGTDTQYF
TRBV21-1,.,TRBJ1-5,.,TGTGCCAGCAGCAAAGCGGAGGACAGCCCTGAAGGGGAGCCCCAGCATTTT,CASSKAEDSPEGEPQHF
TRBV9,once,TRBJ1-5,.,TGTGCCAGCAGCCCAGAGGCTCGGTTCAATCAGCCCCAGCATTTT,CASSPEARFNQPQHF
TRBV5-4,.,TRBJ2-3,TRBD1,TGTGCCAGCAGCCAGCAACAGGGGGCAGATACGCAGTATTTT,CASSQQQGADTQYF
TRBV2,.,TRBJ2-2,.,TGTGCCAGCCGGGACTCCACCGGGGAGCTGTTTTTT,CASRDSTGELFF
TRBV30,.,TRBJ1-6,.,TGTGCCTGGACCGAACAGGGTCCCCTCCACTTT,CAWTEQGPLHF
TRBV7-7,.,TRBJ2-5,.,TGTGCCAGCAGCTTAGGGTTGAGCGACGCTGCGGGGGAGACCCAGTACTTC,CASSLGLSDAAGETQYF
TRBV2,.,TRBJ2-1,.,TGTGCCAGCGCAGGGTACAATGAGCAGTTCTTC,CASAGYNEQFF
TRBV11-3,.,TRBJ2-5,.,TGTGCCAGCAGCCCAGGGTCAGCGGAGACCCAGTACTTC,CASSPGSAETQYF
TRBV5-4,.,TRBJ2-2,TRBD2,TGTGCCAGCAGCTTTCCACGGGGGGGCCGGGATAGTGGGACCGGGGAGCTGTTTTTT,CASSFPRGGRDSGTGELFF
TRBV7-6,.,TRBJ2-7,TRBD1,TGTGCCAGCAGCTTAGGTGGGCAGGGGGTCCGCGAGCAGTACTTC,CASSLGGQGVREQYF
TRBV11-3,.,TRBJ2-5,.,TGTGCCAGCAGCTCCTCAGTACTTCAGGGTAGGTTTTCGAGAGAGACCCAGTACTTC,CASSSSVLQGRFSRETQYF
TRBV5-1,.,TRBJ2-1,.,TGCGCCAGCAGTCATGAGCCGGGACGAGGGGGGTTCTTC,CASSHEPGRGGFF
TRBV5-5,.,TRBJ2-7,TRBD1,TGTGCCAGCAGCCCTCCCGAGGGACAGGGACCTTGGGAGCAGTACTTC,CASSPPEGQGPWEQYF
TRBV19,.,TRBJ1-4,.,TGTGCCAGTAGTATCAGGGGTCCCGCCGGGGCTGAAAAACTGTTTTTT,CASSIRGPAGAEKLFF
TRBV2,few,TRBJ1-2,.,TGTGCCAGCAGTGAAGGGGCCTATGGCTACACCTTC,CASSEGAYGYTF
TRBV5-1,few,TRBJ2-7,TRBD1,TGCGCCAGCAGCCCAACTGGACAGGGCTACGAGCAGTACTTC,CASSPTGQGYEQYF
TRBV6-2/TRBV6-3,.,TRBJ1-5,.,TGTGCCAGCAGTTATGACAGACTCAATCAGCCCCAGCATTTT,CASSYDRLNQPQHF
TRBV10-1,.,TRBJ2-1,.,TGCGCCAGCAGTGAGTCGATCCCGGGGGAAAGGGATGAGCAGTTCTTC,CASSESIPGERDEQFF
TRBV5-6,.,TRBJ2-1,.,TGTGCCAGCAGCCAGGGCTTCGACAGGTGGCATGAGCAGTTCTTC,CASSQGFDRWHEQFF
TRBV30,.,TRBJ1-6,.,TGTGCCTGGAGATGGTCGGGCAGGGGAGATTCACCCCTCCACTTT,CAWRWSGRGDSPLHF
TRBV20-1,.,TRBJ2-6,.,TGCAGTGCTAGTACCAGGGATGGGGCCAACGTCCTGACTTTC,CSASTRDGANVLTF
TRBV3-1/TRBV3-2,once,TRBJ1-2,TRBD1,TGTGCCAGCAGCCGTAGACAGGGGGGGCAAGGGTATGGCTACACCTTC,CASSRRQGGQGYGYTF
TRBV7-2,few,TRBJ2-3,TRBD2,TGTGCCAGCGGACAGCGGGGGGATAGCACAGATACGCAGTATTTT,CASGQRGDSTDTQYF
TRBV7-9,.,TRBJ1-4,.,TGTGCCAGCAGCCAGGCCGGGACACCAAATGAAAAACTGTTTTTT,CASSQAGTPNEKLFF
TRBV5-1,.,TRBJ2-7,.,TGCGCCAGCAGCTTCCAGGGTACCTACGAGCAGTACTTC,CASSFQGTYEQYF
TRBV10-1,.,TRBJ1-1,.,TGCGCCAGCAGTGAGTCCGGTCGAGAAGCTTTCTTT,CASSESGREAFF
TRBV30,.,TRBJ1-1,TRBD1,TGTGCCTGGGACAGGGGTACCCCGACGAACACTGAAGCTTTCTTT,CAWDRGTPTNTEAFF
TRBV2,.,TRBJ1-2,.,TGTGCCAGCAGTGAAAGAGTAAGGAGGCCACCGATTAACTATGGCTACACCTTC,CASSERVRRPPINYGYTF
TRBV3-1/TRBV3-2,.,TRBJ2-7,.,TGTGCCAGCAGCCCGGTAGGGGTCTCCTCCTACGAGCAGTACTTC,CASSPVGVSSYEQYF
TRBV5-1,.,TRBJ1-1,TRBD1,TGCGCCAGCAGCTACGCCGGGACAGGGGGGACTGAAGCTTTCTTT,CASSYAGTGGTEAFF